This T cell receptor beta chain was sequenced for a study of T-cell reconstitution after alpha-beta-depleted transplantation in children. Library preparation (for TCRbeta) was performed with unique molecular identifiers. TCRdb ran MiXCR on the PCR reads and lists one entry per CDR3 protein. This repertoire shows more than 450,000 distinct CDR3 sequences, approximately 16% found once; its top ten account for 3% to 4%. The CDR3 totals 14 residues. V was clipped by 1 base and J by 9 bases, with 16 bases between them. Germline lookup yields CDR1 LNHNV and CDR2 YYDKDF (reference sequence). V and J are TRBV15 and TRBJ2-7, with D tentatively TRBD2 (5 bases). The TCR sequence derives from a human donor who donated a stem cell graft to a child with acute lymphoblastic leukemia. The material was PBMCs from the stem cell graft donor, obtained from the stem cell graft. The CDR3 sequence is CATSRVGTRNPQYF. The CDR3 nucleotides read TGTGCCACCAGCAGAGTAGGAACTAGAAATCCGCAGTACTTC.